This is a list of T cell receptor beta chains from one sample in a study of T cells and Merkel cell carcinoma outcomes. The method was immunoSEQ multiplex PCR; TCRdb's version includes in-frame clones alone and lacks a portion of them. The sample contains approximately 3,000 clones, around 95% of which appear only once. Sequenced material: tumor tissue from Merkel cell carcinoma. Source of these receptors: a human donor with Merkel cell carcinoma. Each CDR3 is given with its conserved first and last residue.

v_gene	j_gene	CDR3aa
TRBV19	TRBJ2-7	CASSRSSGNHYEQYF
TRBV6-1	TRBJ1-5	CASSEAGSYSNQPQHF
TRBV6-5	TRBJ1-3	CASSLRSGNTIYF
TRBV11-2	TRBJ2-5	CASSLEGAGGPETQYF
TRBV29-1	TRBJ2-2	CSAGGQGLTGELFF
TRBV18	TRBJ1-4	CASSLQGAGEKLFF
TRBV7-6	TRBJ2-1	CASSRSGGASSYNEQFF
TRBV29-1	TRBJ2-3	CSVKGTSGTDTQYF
TRBV4-3	TRBJ1-5	CASSQDRAGSNQPQHF
TRBV5-4	TRBJ2-1	CASSWGLAGGNEQFF
TRBV6-4	TRBJ2-7	CASSQNVGGSYEQYF
TRBV5-4	TRBJ2-7	CASSPGLYATYEQYF
TRBV5-1	TRBJ2-5	CASSILAGAVQETQYF
TRBV11-3	TRBJ2-1	CASSYGLGNEQFF
TRBV5-1	TRBJ2-1	CASSLGQGFNEQFF
TRBV6-4	TRBJ2-1	CASTPDRGGEQFF
TRBV5-1	TRBJ1-1	CASSLGAGRSTEAFF